The sequence of this T cell receptor (beta chain) was determined in a study of identical twins. In TCRdb, the 5' RACE reads were re-called with MiXCR into one record per CDR3 protein. The data hold 690,000 or so distinct CDR3 sequences, with over 8.5% observed a single time. Notes on the study in general: Its conclusions, products of cross-sectional statistical analysis, did not come from following the same donors.

The CDR3 contains 14 residues. CDR1 SSHAT and CDR2 FNYEAQ come from the germline V gene (reference sequence). In this sample, this clonotype turned up many times. The antigen remains unidentified. The junction does not match germline at one end; this may be a read error. The sample was also reused in another study, on yellow fever vaccine responses in identical twins. That source notes: Twin vaccine T cell responses reportedly seemed partly convergent, partly personalized.

The sequence was collected from a woman aged 18-29 years in good health. The chain is built from TRBV7-7 and TRBJ2-5; 7 positions agree with TRBD2. Sequencing was performed on PBMCs. CDR3 amino acids: CASSLAGSGETQYF. CDR3 in DNA: TGTGCTAGCAGCTTAGCGGGTAGCGGAGAGACCCAGTACTTC.